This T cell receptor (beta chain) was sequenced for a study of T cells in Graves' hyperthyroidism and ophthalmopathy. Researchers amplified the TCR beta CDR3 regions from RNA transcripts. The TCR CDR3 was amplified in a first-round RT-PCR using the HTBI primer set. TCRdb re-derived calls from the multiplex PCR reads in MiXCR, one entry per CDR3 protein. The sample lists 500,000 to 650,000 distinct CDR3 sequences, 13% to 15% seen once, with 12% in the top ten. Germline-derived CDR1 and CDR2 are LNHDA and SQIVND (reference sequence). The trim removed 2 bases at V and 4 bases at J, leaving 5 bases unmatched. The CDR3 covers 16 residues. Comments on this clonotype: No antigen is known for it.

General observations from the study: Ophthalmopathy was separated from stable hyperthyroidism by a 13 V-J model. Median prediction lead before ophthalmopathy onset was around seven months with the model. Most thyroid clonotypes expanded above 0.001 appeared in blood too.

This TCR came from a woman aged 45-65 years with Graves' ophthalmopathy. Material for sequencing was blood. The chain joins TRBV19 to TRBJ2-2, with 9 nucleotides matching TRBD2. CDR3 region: CASSIFSGRFTGELFF. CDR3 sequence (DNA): TGTGCCAGTAGTATATTTAGCGGGAGATTCACCGGGGAGCTGTTTTTT. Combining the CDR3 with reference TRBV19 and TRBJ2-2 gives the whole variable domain DGGITQSPKYLFRKEGQNVTLSCEQNLNHDAMYWYRQDPGQGLRLIYYSQIVNDFQKGDIAEGYSVSREKKESFPLTVTSAQKNPTAFYLCASSIFSGRFTGELFFGEGSRLTVL.